The 27 T cell receptor beta chains in this list originate from one sample, sequenced in a study of T-cell reconstitution after alpha-beta-depleted transplantation in children. Unique molecular identifiers featured in how the TCRbeta library was prepared. One entry per CDR3 protein results from TCRdb running MiXCR on the PCR reads. The repertoire includes about 27,000 distinct CDR3 sequences, under 7% of them detected once, and roughly 7% sits in the top ten. The sample consisted of PBMCs, mostly from graft donor cells, taken 180 days after TCRalphabeta/CD19-depleted stem cell transplant. The receptor set was obtained from a male patient younger than 18 who had a stem cell transplant for acute myeloid leukemia, so the T cells may come from the graft donor.

In its sample, this clonotype was seen a few times. The chain joins TRBV18 to TRBJ2-1; TRBD2 agrees at 13 bases. The V gene's germline CDR1 is KGHSH and CDR2 LQKENI. The CDR3 covers 18 residues. Trimming at V came to 5 bases and at J to 1 base, leaving 8 bases not matched to a gene. The CDR3 sequence is CASSVTSGRGWSYNEQFF. The CDR3 DNA is TGTGCCAGCTCAGTCACTAGCGGGAGGGGTTGGTCCTACAATGAGCAGTTCTTC.

This clonotype was seen ten or more times. The chain employs TRBV12-5 and TRBJ2-1; the match to TRBD2 covers 13 bases. The germline CDR1 and CDR2 sequences are LGHNT and FRNRAP. The CDR3 loop spans 17 amino acids. V dropped 3 bases and J dropped 9; count of bases not matched to a gene: 11. CDR3 loop: CASGFYAPGLAGSEQFF. CDR3 coding DNA: TGTGCTAGTGGTTTCTATGCACCGGGACTAGCGGGAAGTGAGCAGTTCTTC. The variable domain in full, with the rest retrieved from reference TRBV12-5 and TRBJ2-1, is DARVTQTPRHKVTEMGQEVTMRCQPILGHNTVFWYRQTMMQGLELLAYFRNRAPLDDSGMPKDRFSAEMPDATLATLKIQPSEPRDSAVYFCASGFYAPGLAGSEQFFGPGTRLTVL.

This clonotype came up many times. J is TRBJ2-7 and V is TRBV20-1, with 10 nucleotides matching TRBD2. The CDR3 has 17 amino acids. Germline CDR1 is DFQATT and CDR2 is SNEGSKA (reference sequence). J gave up 5 bases and V 5 bases, and 18 bases lay outside the gene matches. The CDR3 protein is CSAYVLAGVTRRDEQYF. The CDR3 bases are TGCAGTGCTTACGTGCTAGCGGGAGTAACGAGGAGAGACGAGCAGTACTTC.

This clonotype was found many times. The chain couples TRBV7-2 to TRBJ2-3; D is uncertain. CDR3 size: 14 residues. Germline V gene data show CDR1 as SGHTA and CDR2 as FQGNSA. Trimming cost V 5 bases and J 4 bases, with 13 bases left between them. In DNA, the CDR3 is TGTGCCAGCAGCCTGACTCGATTGCCAGATACGCAGTATTTT. As protein: CASSLTRLPDTQYF.

This clonotype was seen only a few times. V gene TRBV20-1 combines with J gene TRBJ1-6; D uncertain. V was pared by 6 bases and J by 14 bases, with 14 bases between. The CDR3 contains 11 residues. In germline, CDR1 is DFQATT, CDR2 SNEGSKA (reference sequence). CDR3 sequence (DNA): TGCAGTGCCTACCCCTCCCAGGCCCTCCACTTT. Its translation: CSAYPSQALHF.

This clonotype was counted many times. The chain carries TRBV15 and TRBJ1-2; D is possibly TRBD1 (6 bases). CDR1 LNHNV and CDR2 YYDKDF come from the germline V gene (reference sequence). Trimming left V 7 bases short and J 3 bases short, with 15 bases between. CDR3 length: 14 residues. The CDR3 reads CATINPGQHYGYTF. CDR3 sequence (DNA): TGTGCCACCATCAACCCGGGACAACACTATGGCTACACCTTC.

There are many counts of this clonotype. The chain is built from TRBV5-1 and TRBJ1-6, with a weak D call TRBD1 (6 bases). V was pared by 1 base and J by 0 bases, with 14 bases between. Germline V gives CDR1 SGHRS, CDR2 YFSETQ. The CDR3 contains 18 residues. The CDR3 coding sequence is TGCGCCAGCAGCTTGCTCGGACAGCTCAACTCCTATAATTCACCCCTCCACTTT. It is translated as CASSLLGQLNSYNSPLHF.

This clonotype was observed many times. The genes are TRBV5-1 and TRBJ2-5; TRBD2 matches at 11 bases. Germline-derived CDR1 and CDR2 are SGHRS and YFSETQ. The CDR3 consists of 16 residues. Germline trimming cut 3 bases from V and 4 bases from J; bases unmatched to any gene: 8. CDR3 nucleotide sequence: TGCGCCAGCAGCTCGGTACTAGCGGGAGTAGTAGAGACCCAGTACTTC. As protein: CASSSVLAGVVETQYF.

This clonotype was seen a handful of times. The V call is TRBV7-2, the J call TRBJ2-3, with 11 bases lining up with TRBD2. J lost 0 bases, V lost 3 bases, and 5 bases had no gene match. The CDR3 runs to 17 residues. Germline V gives CDR1 SGHTA, CDR2 FQGNSA. In nucleotides, the CDR3 is TGTGCCAGCAGCTTCTCTAGCGGGAGGACTAGCACAGATACGCAGTATTTT. Translation: CASSFSSGRTSTDTQYF. Combining the CDR3 with reference TRBV7-2 and TRBJ2-3 gives the whole variable domain GAGVSQSPSNKVTEKGKDVELRCDPISGHTALYWYRQSLGQGLEFLIYFQGNSAPDKSGLPSDRFSAERTGGSVSTLTIQRTQQEDSAVYLCASSFSSGRTSTDTQYFGPGTRLTVL.

This clonotype has a count of ten or more. The chain carries TRBV4-1 and TRBJ1-6; 8 positions agree with TRBD1. V lost 0 bases and J lost 0; bases outside the gene matches: 7. This CDR3 comprises 19 residues. CDR1 and CDR2 from the germline V gene are MGHRA and YSYEKL. The CDR3 region is CASSQDSRQGASYNSPLHF. For the CDR3, the DNA is TGCGCCAGCAGCCAAGATTCTAGGCAGGGGGCCTCCTATAATTCACCCCTCCACTTT.

This clonotype was seen many times. This chain uses TRBV7-2 with TRBJ2-7; 11 bases line up with TRBD1. Trimming at V came to 5 bases and at J to 6 bases, leaving 9 bases not matched to a gene. Per the germline V gene, CDR1 is SGHTA and CDR2 is FQGNSA. The CDR3 is 15 amino acids. The CDR3 loop is CASSPRTGGNGEQYF. DNA of the CDR3: TGTGCCAGCAGCCCCAGGACAGGGGGCAATGGCGAGCAGTACTTC. The entire variable domain, with the rest obtained from reference TRBV7-2 and TRBJ2-7, is as follows: GAGVSQSPSNKVTEKGKDVELRCDPISGHTALYWYRQSLGQGLEFLIYFQGNSAPDKSGLPSDRFSAERTGGSVSTLTIQRTQQEDSAVYLCASSPRTGGNGEQYFGPGTRLTVT.

This clonotype was seen at least ten times. The chain recombines TRBV6-5 with TRBJ2-4; D unresolved. The CDR3 extends over 16 amino acids. Between the trimmed V and J ends, which lost 0 bases and 0 bases, there was a span of 9 bases. The germline CDR1 and CDR2 sequences are MNHEY and SVGAGI. Here the CDR3 DNA reads TGTGCCAGCAGTTACTCGCGGAATCTAGCCAAAAACATTCAGTACTTC. It encodes CASSYSRNLAKNIQYF.

This clonotype was observed many times. For the CDR3, the DNA is TGTGCCAGCAGCAAAGTGACTAGCGGGAGTAATGAGCAGTTCTTC. This sequence encodes CASSKVTSGSNEQFF. The chain combines TRBV21-1 with TRBJ2-1; TRBD2, the table's D call, was not compared with the DNA. TRBV21-1 is marked as a pseudogene. The CDR3 is 15 amino acids.

This rearrangement joins TRBV20-1 to TRBJ1-5; a weak D match, TRBD1 (5 bases). V was shortened by 7 bases and J by 0 bases, with 34 bases between the two germline ends. Germline lookup yields CDR1 DFQATT and CDR2 SNEGSKA (reference sequence). The CDR3 loop spans 21 amino acids. The DNA for the CDR3 is TGCAGTGGCAGAGATCGGGGCTGGGGACCCCGTGACCCCCATAGCAATCAGCCCCAGCATTTT. Translated: CSGRDRGWGPRDPHSNQPQHF.

In this sample, this clonotype turned up many times. The chain has TRBV5-1 and TRBJ2-4; 8 positions agree with TRBD1. Germline assignment: CDR1 SGHRS and CDR2 YFSETQ. With 2 bases clipped from V and 6 bases from J, the junction kept 1 base outside the gene matches. The CDR3 extends over 13 amino acids. The CDR3: CASSLDRGNIQYF. CDR3 bases: TGCGCCAGCAGCTTAGACAGGGGAAACATTCAGTACTTC.

This clonotype was counted ten times or more. The chain employs TRBV6-2 or TRBV6-3 and TRBJ2-7; 8 nucleotides line up with TRBD2. From germline, CDR1 is MNHEY and CDR2 SVGEGT. The CDR3 runs 14 residues. The V and J ends lost 6 bases and 3 bases, in that order; junction bases with no gene match: 7. In DNA form, the CDR3 reads TGTGCCAGCAGGGATAGCGGGACTTACTACGAGCAGTACTTC. This sequence encodes CASRDSGTYYEQYF.

This clonotype was seen repeatedly, ten times or more. This rearrangement joins TRBV4-3 to TRBJ1-2; 8 positions agree with TRBD1. This CDR3 contains 13 residues. Germline lookup yields CDR1 LGHNA and CDR2 YSLEER. Trimming cost V 0 bases and J 11 bases; bases outside gene matches: 5. The chain's CDR3 is CASSQETGTGYTF. CDR3 nucleotide sequence: TGCGCCAGCAGCCAAGAAACAGGGACAGGTTACACCTTC.

Ten or more counts support this clonotype. The J gene is TRBJ2-3, the V gene TRBV12-3 or TRBV12-4; TRBD2 aligns across 14 bases. J gave up 3 bases and V 5 bases, and 7 bases lay outside the gene matches. The CDR3 totals 17 residues. The CDR3: CASSGGLAGVRTDTQYF. DNA for the CDR3: TGTGCCAGCAGTGGGGGACTAGCGGGAGTCCGGACAGATACGCAGTATTTT.

In its sample, this clonotype was seen many times. The rearrangement joins TRBV5-1 to TRBJ2-3; 14 bases agree with TRBD2. J lost 7 bases, V lost 5 bases, and 9 bases had no gene match. This CDR3 has 16 amino acids. Germline V gives CDR1 SGHRS, CDR2 YFSETQ. The DNA for the CDR3 is TGCGCCAGCAGTTCGACCGGGACTAGCGGGAGCCATACGCAGTATTTT. Translated, it gives CASSSTGTSGSHTQYF.

This clonotype was detected ten times or more. The V gene is TRBV20-1, the J gene TRBJ2-5, with 12 bases that match TRBD2. Trimming at V came to 7 bases and at J to 0 bases, leaving 6 bases not matched to a gene. Germline lookup yields CDR1 DFQATT and CDR2 SNEGSKA (reference sequence). The CDR3 has 15 residues. The CDR3 region is CSVSTSGRNQETQYF. The CDR3 DNA follows: TGCAGTGTTTCGACTAGCGGGAGAAACCAAGAGACCCAGTACTTC.

This clonotype has at least ten counts. The chain recombines TRBV2 with TRBJ2-1, with TRBD2 identical over 8 bases. There are 15 residues in the CDR3. The V gene end was trimmed by 5 bases and the J gene end by 3 bases; junction bases not matched to a gene: 6. Germline assignment: CDR1 SNHLY and CDR2 FYNNEI. The DNA for the CDR3 is TGTGCCAGCAGTTCGAGCGGGAGCGGCTACAATGAGCAGTTCTTC. As protein: CASSSSGSGYNEQFF.

This clonotype showed up many times. This chain connects TRBV7-9 to TRBJ2-5; 15 bases are shared with TRBD2. V lost 5 bases, J lost 5 bases, and 6 bases stayed unmatched. This CDR3 comprises 16 residues. Germline values: CDR1 SEHNR, CDR2 FQNEAQ (reference sequence). CDR3 bases: TGTGCCAGCAGCGCCGGACTAGCGGGAGGGCCGGAGACCCAGTACTTC. Translating gives CASSAGLAGGPETQYF.

This clonotype was recorded many times. Likely a read error: the CDR3 ends without its conserved phenylalanine or tryptophan. No DNA is shown, since the ends of the CDR3 on it are uncertain; the CDR3 is the one TCRdb lists. The chain combines TRBV7-9 with TRBJ2-7; the table's D call, TRBD1, has no DNA check behind it. From germline, CDR1 is SEHNR and CDR2 FQNEAQ (reference sequence). The CDR3 is 12 amino acids in total, end residues counted. The CDR3 sequence: CASSLDRGRKVI.

This clonotype is labeled medium-sized. CDR3 residues: CASSEYRGQVDTQYF. The CDR3 coding sequence is TGTGCCAGCAGTGAATACAGGGGACAGGTTGATACGCAGTATTTT. J is TRBJ2-3 and V is TRBV2, with TRBD1 matching 8 bases. V shed 2 bases and J 6 bases; nucleotides not matched to a gene: 7. There are 15 residues in the CDR3. The V gene's germline CDR1 is SNHLY and CDR2 FYNNEI.

This clonotype was detected many times. The rearrangement uses TRBV5-1 and TRBJ1-2; 9 nucleotides agree with TRBD1. Germline V gene sequence: CDR1 SGHRS, CDR2 YFSETQ. Losses at the gene ends were 3 bases for V and 1 base for J; bases not matched to a gene: 1. The CDR3 loop spans 14 amino acids. Written as DNA, the CDR3 is TGCGCCAGCAGCTCGACAGGGGGTAACTATGGCTACACCTTC. Translation: CASSSTGGNYGYTF.

In this sample, this clonotype turned up many times. The V call is TRBV27, the J call TRBJ2-1; tentatively, D is TRBD2 (6 bases). V lost 6 bases and J lost 6, with 15 bases in between. In germline, CDR1 is MNHEY, CDR2 SMNVEV (reference sequence). This CDR3 spans 14 amino acids. The CDR3 spells CASRRVGGVNEQFF. Here the CDR3 DNA reads TGTGCCAGCAGGCGAGTTGGCGGGGTCAATGAGCAGTTCTTC.

By share, this clonotype ranks as medium-sized. The CDR3 bases are TGCGCCAGCAGCGGCGGGACCCTAGGGCCCACAGATACGCAGTATTTT. Translating gives CASSGGTLGPTDTQYF. The chain links TRBV5-1 to TRBJ2-3, with a possible D match to TRBD2 (6 bases). This CDR3 is built from 16 residues. Per germline, CDR1 SGHRS and CDR2 YFSETQ. V was trimmed by 4 bases and J by 2 bases, leaving 17 bases between them.